This T cell receptor (beta chain) comes out of a study of cytomegalovirus exposure and HLA in healthy donors. The study ran its PCR with 60 Vbeta and 13 Jbeta primers. Profiled with immunoSEQ multiplex PCR; TCRdb holds only in-frame clones, not every one. The sample lists 100,000 to 150,000 clones; more than 65% were seen once. CDR3 length: 19 residues. Germline V lookup: CDR1 SEHNR, CDR2 FQNEAQ (reference sequence). V trimming: 0 bases; J trimming: 3 bases; junction bases outside the gene matches: 15. This clone has just a few counts. The receptor was isolated from a man younger than 30 in good health and CMV-seronegative. The chain uses TRBV7-9 and TRBJ2-3; 7 bases line up with TRBD2. Sequencing was done on a sample of PBMCs. The CDR3 DNA follows: TGTGCCAGCAGCTTAGCGCTACGCGGGGGAAGAAGTGAAACAGATACGCAGTATTTT. Translation gives CASSLALRGGRSETDTQYF.